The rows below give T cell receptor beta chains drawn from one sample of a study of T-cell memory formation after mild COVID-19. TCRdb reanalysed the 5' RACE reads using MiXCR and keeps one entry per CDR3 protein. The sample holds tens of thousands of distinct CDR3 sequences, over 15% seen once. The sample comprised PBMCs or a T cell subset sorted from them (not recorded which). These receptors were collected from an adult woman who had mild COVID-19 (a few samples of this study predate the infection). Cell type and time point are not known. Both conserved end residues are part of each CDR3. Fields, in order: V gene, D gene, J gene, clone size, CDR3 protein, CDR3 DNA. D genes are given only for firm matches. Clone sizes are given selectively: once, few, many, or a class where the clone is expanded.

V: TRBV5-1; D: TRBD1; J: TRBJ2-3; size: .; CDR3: CASSSGTGGSDTQYF; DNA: TGCGCCAGCAGTTCCGGGACAGGGGGATCAGATACGCAGTATTTT
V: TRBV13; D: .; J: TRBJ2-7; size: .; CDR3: CASSPRWGYEQYF; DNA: TGTGCCAGCAGCCCGCGTTGGGGGTACGAGCAGTACTTC
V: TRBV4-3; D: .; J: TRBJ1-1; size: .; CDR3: CASSQVRGRGSDTEAFF; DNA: TGCGCCAGCAGCCAAGTTCGGGGGCGAGGATCGGACACTGAAGCTTTCTTT
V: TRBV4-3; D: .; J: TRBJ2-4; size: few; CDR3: CASSQDPGAKNIQYF; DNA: TGCGCCAGCAGCCAAGATCCAGGGGCCAAAAACATTCAGTACTTC
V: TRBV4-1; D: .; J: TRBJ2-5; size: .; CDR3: CASSQIGQETQYF; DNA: TGCGCCAGCAGCCAGATAGGACAAGAGACCCAGTACTTC
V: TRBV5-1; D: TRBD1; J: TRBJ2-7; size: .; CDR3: CASSLGTGVLEEQYF; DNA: TGCGCCAGCAGCTTGGGCACAGGGGTGTTAGAAGAGCAGTACTTC
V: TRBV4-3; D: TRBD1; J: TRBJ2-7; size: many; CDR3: CASSQRPGQPYEQYF; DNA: TGCGCCAGCAGCCAACGGCCGGGACAGCCCTACGAGCAGTACTTC
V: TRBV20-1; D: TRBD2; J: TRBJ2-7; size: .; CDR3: CSARGLAGAINEQYF; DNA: TGCAGTGCTAGAGGACTAGCGGGAGCCATTAACGAGCAGTACTTC
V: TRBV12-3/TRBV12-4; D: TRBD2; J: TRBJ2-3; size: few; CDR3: CASSFLAGVEDTQYF; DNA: TGTGCCAGCAGTTTCCTAGCGGGGGTGGAAGATACGCAGTATTTT
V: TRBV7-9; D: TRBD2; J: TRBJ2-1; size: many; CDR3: CASSLVLAGGSSYNEQFF; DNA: TGTGCCAGCAGCTTAGTACTAGCGGGAGGGAGCTCCTACAATGAGCAGTTCTTC
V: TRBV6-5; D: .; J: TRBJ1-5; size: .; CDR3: CASSPTGLGHQPQHF; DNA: TGTGCCAGCAGTCCGACGGGACTCGGGCATCAGCCCCAGCATTTT
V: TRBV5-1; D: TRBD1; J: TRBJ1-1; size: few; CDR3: CASSLRDRGPLNTEAFF; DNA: TGCGCCAGCAGCTTGCGGGACAGGGGCCCACTGAACACTGAAGCTTTCTTT
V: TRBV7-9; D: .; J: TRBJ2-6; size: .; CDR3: CASSLPDSLSGANVLTF; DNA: TGTGCCAGCAGCTTGCCGGACAGTCTATCCGGGGCCAACGTCCTGACTTTC
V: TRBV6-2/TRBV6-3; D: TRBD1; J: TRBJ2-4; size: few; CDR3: CASSPGTGGLAGKDF; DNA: TGTGCCAGCAGCCCCGGGACAGGGGGGCTAGCGGGAAAGGACTTC
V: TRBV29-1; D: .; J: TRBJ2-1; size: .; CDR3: CSVDGEGVNNEQFF; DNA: TGCAGCGTTGACGGCGAAGGGGTAAACAATGAGCAGTTCTTC
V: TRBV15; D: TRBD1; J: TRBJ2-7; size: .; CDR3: CATSTRDRGHYEQYF; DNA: TGTGCCACCAGCACTCGGGACAGGGGGCACTACGAGCAGTACTTC
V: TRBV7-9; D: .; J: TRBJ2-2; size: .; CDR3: CASSLGNTGELFF; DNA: TGTGCCAGCAGCTTAGGGAACACCGGGGAGCTGTTTTTT
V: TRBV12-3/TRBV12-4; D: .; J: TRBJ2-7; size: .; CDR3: CASTNGQGKYEQYF; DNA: TGTGCCAGCACCAATGGGCAGGGAAAATACGAGCAGTACTTC
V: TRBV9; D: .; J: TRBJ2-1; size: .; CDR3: CASSGDTREQFF; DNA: TGTGCCAGCAGCGGCGATACCCGGGAGCAGTTCTTC
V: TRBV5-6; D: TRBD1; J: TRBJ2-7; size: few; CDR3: CASSPGQAGYEQYF; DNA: TGTGCCAGCAGCCCGGGACAGGCGGGCTACGAGCAGTACTTC
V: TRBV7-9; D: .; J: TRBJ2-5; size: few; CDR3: CASSPVGPGRMRETQYF; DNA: TGTGCCAGCAGCCCCGTGGGCCCGGGACGAATGAGGGAGACCCAGTACTTC
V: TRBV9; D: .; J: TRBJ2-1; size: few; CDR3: CASSVEWADNEQFF; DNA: TGTGCCAGCAGCGTAGAGTGGGCCGACAATGAGCAGTTCTTC
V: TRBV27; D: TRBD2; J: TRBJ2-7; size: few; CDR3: CASRRTSGPYEQYF; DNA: TGTGCCAGCAGGAGGACTAGCGGACCCTACGAGCAGTACTTC
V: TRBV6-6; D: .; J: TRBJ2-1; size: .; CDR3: CASSYGGPYNEQFF; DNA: TGTGCCAGCAGTTACGGGGGGCCCTACAATGAGCAGTTCTTC
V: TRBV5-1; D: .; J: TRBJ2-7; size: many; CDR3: CASSFEPGTYEQYF; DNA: TGCGCCAGCAGCTTTGAACCAGGAACCTACGAGCAGTACTTC
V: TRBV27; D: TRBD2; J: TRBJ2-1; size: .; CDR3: CASSPPGLAGGDEQFF; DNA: TGTGCCAGCAGCCCCCCGGGACTAGCGGGAGGTGATGAGCAGTTCTTC
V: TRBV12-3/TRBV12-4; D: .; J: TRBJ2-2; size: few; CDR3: CASSLESYSTPGELFF; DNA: TGTGCCAGCAGTTTAGAATCTTATTCAACACCCGGGGAGCTGTTTTTT
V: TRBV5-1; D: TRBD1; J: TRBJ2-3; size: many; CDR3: CASSLMPGQTTDTQYF; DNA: TGCGCCAGCAGCTTAATGCCGGGACAGACCACAGATACGCAGTATTTT
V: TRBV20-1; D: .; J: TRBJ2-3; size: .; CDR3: CSADTPSTDTQYF; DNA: TGCAGTGCCGACACCCCTAGCACAGATACGCAGTATTTT
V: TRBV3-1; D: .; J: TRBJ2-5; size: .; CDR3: CASRTGRPQETQYF; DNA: TGTGCCAGCAGAACTGGACGGCCACAAGAGACCCAGTACTTC
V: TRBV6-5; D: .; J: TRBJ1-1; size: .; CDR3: CASSYSGRDLFF; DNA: TGTGCCAGCAGTTACTCCGGTCGGGACCTATTCTTT
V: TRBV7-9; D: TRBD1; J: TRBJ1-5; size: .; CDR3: CASSFGTGGNQPQHF; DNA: TGTGCCAGCAGCTTTGGGACAGGGGGCAATCAGCCCCAGCATTTT
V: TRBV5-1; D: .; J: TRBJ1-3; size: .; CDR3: CASSYGDSGNTIYF; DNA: TGCGCCAGCAGCTATGGGGACTCTGGAAACACCATATATTTT
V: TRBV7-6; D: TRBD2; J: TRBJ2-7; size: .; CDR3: CASSLGIAGWDEQYF; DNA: TGTGCCAGCAGCTTAGGTATAGCGGGGTGGGACGAGCAGTACTTC
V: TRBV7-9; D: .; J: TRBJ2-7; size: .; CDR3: CASSPEWSGEQYF; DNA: TGTGCCAGCAGCCCGGAGTGGTCTGGCGAGCAGTACTTC
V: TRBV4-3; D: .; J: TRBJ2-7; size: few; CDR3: CASSQDTHAEQYF; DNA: TGCGCCAGCAGCCAAGATACCCACGCCGAGCAGTACTTC
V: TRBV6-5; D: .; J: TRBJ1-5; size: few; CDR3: CASSGGAGPQHF; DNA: TGTGCCAGCAGTGGGGGCGCTGGGCCCCAGCATTTT
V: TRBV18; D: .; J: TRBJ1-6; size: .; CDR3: CASSRTTLKDRGGSPLHF; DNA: TGTGCCAGCTCACGGACAACACTCAAGGACCGCGGTGGGTCACCCCTCCACTTT
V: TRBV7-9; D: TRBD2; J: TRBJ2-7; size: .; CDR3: CASSLDPSGTYEQYF; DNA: TGTGCCAGCAGCTTGGATCCTAGCGGAACCTACGAGCAGTACTTC
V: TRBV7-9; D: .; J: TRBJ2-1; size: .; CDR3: CASSLAVQGDEQFF; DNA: TGTGCCAGCAGCTTAGCGGTCCAGGGAGATGAGCAGTTCTTC
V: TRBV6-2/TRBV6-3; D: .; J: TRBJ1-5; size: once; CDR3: CASSDLRTSGTRPQHF; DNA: TGTGCCAGCAGTGACCTTAGGACGTCAGGAACCCGGCCCCAGCATTTT
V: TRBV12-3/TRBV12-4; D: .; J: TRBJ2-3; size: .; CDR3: CASSLESSDTQYF; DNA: TGTGCCAGCAGTTTAGAATCTTCGGATACGCAGTATTTT
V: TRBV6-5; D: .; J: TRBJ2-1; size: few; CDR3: CASSSGTYNEQFF; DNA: TGTGCCAGCAGTTCGGGAACCTACAATGAGCAGTTCTTC
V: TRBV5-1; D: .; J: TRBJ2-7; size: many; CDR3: CASSLDGYEQYF; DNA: TGCGCCAGCAGCCTTGACGGATACGAGCAGTACTTC
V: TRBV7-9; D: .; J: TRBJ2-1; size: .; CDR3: CASSPPRRASYNEQFF; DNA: TGTGCCAGCAGCCCCCCTCGGCGGGCATCTTACAATGAGCAGTTCTTC
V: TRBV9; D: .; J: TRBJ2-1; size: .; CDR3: CASSPRWRGSYNEQFF; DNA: TGTGCCAGCAGCCCTCGATGGCGGGGCTCCTACAATGAGCAGTTCTTC
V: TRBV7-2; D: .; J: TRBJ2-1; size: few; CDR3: CASSFFAVVGGYNEQFF; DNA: TGTGCCAGCAGCTTTTTTGCTGTAGTGGGGGGATACAATGAGCAGTTCTTC
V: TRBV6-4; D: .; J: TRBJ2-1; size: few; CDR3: CASSPSDSSYNEQFF; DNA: TGTGCCAGCAGCCCTTCGGATTCTTCGTACAATGAGCAGTTCTTC
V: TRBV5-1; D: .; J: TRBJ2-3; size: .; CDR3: CASRPDSTDTQYF; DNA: TGCGCCAGCAGACCGGACAGCACAGATACGCAGTATTTT
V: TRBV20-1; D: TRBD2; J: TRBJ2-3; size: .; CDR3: CSARDSLRGVDTQYF; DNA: TGCAGTGCTAGAGACTCCCTGCGGGGGGTAGATACGCAGTATTTT
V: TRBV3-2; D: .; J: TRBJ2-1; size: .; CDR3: CASSQASGSSYNEQFF; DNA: TGTGCCAGCAGCCAAGCGAGCGGCAGCTCCTACAATGAGCAGTTCTTC
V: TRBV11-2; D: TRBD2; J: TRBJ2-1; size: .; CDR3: CASSSYSGGPYNEQFF; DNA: TGTGCCAGCAGCTCCTACAGCGGGGGGCCCTACAATGAGCAGTTCTTC
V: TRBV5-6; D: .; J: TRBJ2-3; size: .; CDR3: CASSLGTAGTDTQYF; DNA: TGTGCCAGCAGCCTCGGGACCGCAGGCACAGATACGCAGTATTTT
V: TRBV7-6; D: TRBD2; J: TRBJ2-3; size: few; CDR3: CASSLAGGFTDTQYF; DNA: TGTGCCAGCAGCTTGGCGGGAGGGTTCACAGATACGCAGTATTTT
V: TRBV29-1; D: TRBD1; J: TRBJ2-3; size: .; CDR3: CSTTDGTDRYSTDTQYF; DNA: TGCAGCACCACAGATGGGACAGACCGTTACAGCACAGATACGCAGTATTTT
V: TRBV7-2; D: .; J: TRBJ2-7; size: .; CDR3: CASSQNRFSYEQYF; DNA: TGTGCCAGCAGCCAGAACAGGTTCTCCTACGAGCAGTACTTC
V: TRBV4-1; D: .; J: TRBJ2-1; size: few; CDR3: CASSQDGAGEQFF; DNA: TGCGCCAGCAGCCAAGACGGGGCGGGTGAGCAGTTCTTC
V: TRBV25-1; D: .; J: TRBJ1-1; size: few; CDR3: CASRTEHTEAFF; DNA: TGTGCCAGCAGGACAGAACACACTGAAGCTTTCTTT